A selection of T cell receptor beta chains follows, all from one sample in a study of CD8 T cells in Susac syndrome. TCRdb re-called the immunoSEQ multiplex PCR reads through MiXCR, storing one row per CDR3 protein. Among 150,000 to 200,000 distinct CDR3 sequences listed, just over 90% were seen once. Sequenced material: CD4+ T cells from PBMCs. The receptors come from a human donor in good health. CDR3s include the opening cysteine and the closing phenylalanine or tryptophan. Rows may omit the clone size; those that give it use once, few, many or a size class.

TRBV6-2/TRBV6-3	TRBJ1-1	NA	CASSPRPKNTEAFF
TRBV5-1	TRBJ2-6	NA	CASSYDGNSGANVLTF
TRBV7-9	TRBJ2-7	NA	CASSLSVTVFSYEQYF
TRBV5-8	TRBJ2-7	once	CASSHQQGAGYEQYF
TRBV5-1	TRBJ2-7	NA	CASSSRQGGVNEQYF
TRBV3-1	TRBJ1-1	NA	CASSHQSQASQAFF
TRBV5-1	TRBJ2-2	NA	CASSLGPGNTGELFF
TRBV28	TRBJ2-3	NA	CASSFGFTDTQYF
TRBV24-1	TRBJ2-1	NA	CATSVWASGRGYEQFF
TRBV5-6	TRBJ2-1	NA	CASSGLAGAHEQFF
TRBV7-9	TRBJ2-2	NA	CASDNLYTGELFF
TRBV7-9	TRBJ1-5	once	CASSSTGDNQPQHF
TRBV6-1	TRBJ1-3	NA	CASSRGKVPGNTIYF
TRBV29-1	TRBJ2-7	NA	CSVGTDRSYEQYF
TRBV28	TRBJ2-7	NA	CASSLGDYEQYF
TRBV7-2	TRBJ2-7	NA	CASSLMDQHRYEQYF
TRBV12-3/TRBV12-4	TRBJ1-1	NA	CASSLNIEAFF
TRBV12-3/TRBV12-4	TRBJ2-3	NA	CASSLGDRGLGDTQYF
TRBV7-9	TRBJ1-2	NA	CASSSFPGYTF
TRBV5-1	TRBJ1-3	once	CASSSPTGTSGNTIYF
TRBV12-3/TRBV12-4	TRBJ2-2	NA	CASSNYRGAGELFF
TRBV6-1	TRBJ1-1	NA	CASSAGRGNTEAFF
TRBV20-1	TRBJ1-5	NA	CSARRGRFSNQPQHF
TRBV7-9	TRBJ1-1	NA	CASSLLEGAGNTEAFF
TRBV3-1	TRBJ2-7	few	CASSQGRDRHSYEQYF
TRBV20-1	TRBJ1-5	NA	CSARVGTDNQPQHF
TRBV7-8	TRBJ2-1	NA	CASSFQGGGYRNEQFF
TRBV7-2	TRBJ2-5	NA	CASSQQGGRETQYF
TRBV4-1	TRBJ1-4	NA	CASSQGQFNEKLFF
TRBV2	TRBJ1-5	NA	CASSATGRNQPQHF
TRBV12-3/TRBV12-4	TRBJ1-3	once	CASSHMPSGNTIYF
TRBV7-2	TRBJ2-3	NA	CASSPRGRGDTQYF
TRBV10-3	TRBJ1-5	NA	CAISDTTFYQPQHF
TRBV30	TRBJ1-5	NA	CAWSVGGSNQPQLF
TRBV20-1	TRBJ1-3	NA	CSARDYAGVSTIYF
TRBV20-1	TRBJ2-7	NA	CSASHSEVGYEQYF
TRBV28	TRBJ1-2	NA	CASTLGINNYGYTF
TRBV20-1	TRBJ1-5	NA	CSAREGQGWNNQPQHF
TRBV29-1	TRBJ2-1	NA	CSGTSGSQYNEQFF
TRBV7-8	TRBJ1-1	once	CASSLVRTSTSALNTEAFF
TRBV5-1	TRBJ2-7	NA	CASSPPGGLYEQYF
TRBV6-6	TRBJ2-4	few	CASSSGLAKNIQYF
TRBV6-1	TRBJ1-2	NA	CASSEALQGSYGYTF
TRBV19	TRBJ1-1	NA	CASSPLGDTEAFF
TRBV5-1	TRBJ2-5	once	CASSSDRAGETQYF
TRBV27	TRBJ1-6	NA	CASSSPGTGNSPLHF
TRBV3-1	TRBJ1-6	NA	CASSLRGPNSPLHF
TRBV20-1	TRBJ2-5	NA	CSAEIGLARETQYF